A single sample is the source of the 14 T cell receptor beta chains below, sequenced in a study of cytomegalovirus exposure and HLA in healthy donors. Vbeta (60) and Jbeta (13) primers were used in the PCR. Data came from immunoSEQ multiplex PCR; TCRdb stores just in-frame clones and leaves some out. The data show some 130,000 clones, approximately 60% seen once. Sequences were obtained from PBMCs. These receptors were collected from a human donor in good health.

This chain links TRBV9 with TRBJ2-1, with 7 bases aligning to TRBD2. V was clipped by 1 base and J by 4 bases; unmatched bases: 14. CDR3 length: 18 residues. Germline V gene lookup returns CDR1 SGDLS and CDR2 YYNGEE. The CDR3 nucleotides are TGTGCCAGCAGCGTAAACTCTATCGCGGGAGAATCTTACAATGAGCAGTTCTTC. Translating it yields CASSVNSIAGESYNEQFF.

The chain recombines TRBV4-2 with TRBJ2-7; 10 bases match TRBD2. After removal of 1 base from V and 6 bases from J, the junction contained 12 bases not matched to a gene. The germline gives CDR1 LGHNA, CDR2 YNFKEQ. The CDR3 totals 17 residues. In DNA form, the CDR3 reads TGTGCCAGCAGCCAAGTAACTAGCGGGGTTTGGAGCGCCGAGCAGTACTTC. Residues: CASSQVTSGVWSAEQYF.

V gene TRBV6-1 combines with J gene TRBJ2-5; 11 bases are a match to TRBD2. Trimming removed 5 bases from V and 4 bases from J; junction bases left unmatched: 6. The CDR3 is made up of 15 amino acids. CDR1 is MNHNS, CDR2 SASEGT, per germline. CDR3 sequence (DNA): TGTGCCAGCAGTCAAACTAGCGGGAGAGGAGAGACCCAGTACTTC. As protein: CASSQTSGRGETQYF.

The chain is built from TRBV19 and TRBJ1-5; 7 bases line up with TRBD1. The CDR3 is 16 residues long. CDR1 and CDR2 (germline): LNHDA, SQIVND (reference sequence). With V trimmed by 3 bases and J by 1 base, 6 bases remained unmatched. In DNA, the CDR3 is TGTGCCAGTAGTATCAACAGGGGAATGAGCAATCAGCCCCAGCATTTT. Its protein is CASSINRGMSNQPQHF.

The chain employs TRBV28 and TRBJ1-1, with D maybe TRBD1 (6 bases). The CDR3 sequence is 14 residues long. Germline CDR1 and CDR2: MDHEN and SYDVKM. For the CDR3, the DNA is TGTGCTGCACAAGGGGACACTAGGAACACTGAAGCTTTCTTT. Translation gives CAAQGDTRNTEAFF. The full variable domain, its missing parts supplied by reference TRBV28 and TRBJ1-1, is DVKVTQSSRYLVKRTGEKVFLECVQDMDHENMFWYRQDPGLGLRLIYFSYDVKMKEKGDIPEGYSVSREKKERFSLILESASTNQTSMYLCAAQGDTRNTEAFFGQGTRLTVV.

A word on this clone: Mismatch with germline at one junction end may stem from a read error. The rearrangement joins TRBV7-7 to TRBJ2-2; 8 positions match TRBD1. CDR1 SSHAT and CDR2 FNYEAQ come from the germline V gene (reference sequence). This CDR3 comprises 15 residues. This chain's CDR3 is CASSVGQGNTGELFF. CDR3 bases: TGTGCTAGCAGCGTCGGACAGGGAAACACCGGGGAGCTGTTTTTT.

This chain connects TRBV2 to TRBJ2-7; TRBD1 matches at 7 bases. In germline, CDR1 is SNHLY, CDR2 FYNNEI. J lost 7 bases, V lost 7 bases, and 10 bases had no gene match. This CDR3 has 13 amino acids. The CDR3 here is CASKWKGAAEQYF. The CDR3 region has the DNA TGTGCCAGCAAGTGGAAGGGGGCGGCTGAGCAGTACTTC.

The chain recombines TRBV19 with TRBJ2-1; D might be TRBD2 (5 bases). CDR1 is LNHDA, CDR2 SQIVND, per germline (reference sequence). There are 16 residues in the CDR3. The V and J ends lost 3 bases and 0 bases respectively, with 12 bases between them. The CDR3 nucleotides are TGTGCCAGTAGTATCCCCCGGGGTATCTCCTACAATGAGCAGTTCTTC. Translation: CASSIPRGISYNEQFF.

This sequence joins TRBV29-1 and TRBJ1-2; 7 bases map to TRBD1. The CDR3 has 13 residues. Germline V gene sequence: CDR1 SQVTM, CDR2 ANQGSEA. Losses at the gene ends were 6 bases for V and 3 bases for J; bases not matched to a gene: 7. CDR3 nucleotide sequence: TGCAGCGTACTCAGGGGGATGGACTATGGCTACACCTTC. Protein product: CSVLRGMDYGYTF.

CDR3 bases: TGTGCCAGCAGTTTGGTAAGCGGGAACACTGAAGCTTTCTTT. Translated, it gives CASSLVSGNTEAFF. This chain connects TRBV27 to TRBJ1-1; D gene unclear. There are 14 residues in the CDR3. Germline loops: CDR1 MNHEY, CDR2 SMNVEV (reference sequence). Trimming shortened V by 3 bases and J by 1 base, and 9 bases separated the two germline ends.

Concerning this clone itself: Other DNA sequences in this sample translate to the same CDR3. The CDR3 nucleotides are TGTGCCAGCGGCCAGGCTTACCGGGACACCACTGGGGAGCTGTTTTTT. It yields the protein CASGQAYRDTTGELFF. The chain carries TRBV18 and TRBJ2-2, with D maybe TRBD1 (6 bases). Germline V gene data show CDR1 as KGHSH and CDR2 as LQKENI. The CDR3 has 16 amino acids. The V end was cut by 8 bases, the J end by 8 bases, with 24 bases between.

The J gene is TRBJ2-1, the V gene TRBV5-1; 8 nucleotides agree with TRBD2. After removal of 1 base from V and 1 base from J, the junction contained 1 base not matched to a gene. The CDR3 runs to 15 residues. Per germline, CDR1 SGHRS and CDR2 YFSETQ. The CDR3 spells CASSLTSGSYNEQFF. CDR3 in DNA: TGCGCCAGCAGCTTGACTAGCGGATCCTACAATGAGCAGTTCTTC.

The CDR3 DNA follows: TGCAGCGCCCGACCGGGTCCGCGGGAAAAACTGTTTTTT. Amino acids: CSARPGPREKLFF. The chain is built from TRBV29-1 and TRBJ1-4; no reliable D call. V was pared by 7 bases and J by 8 bases, with 17 bases between. This CDR3 has 13 amino acids. CDR1 and CDR2 from the germline V gene are SQVTM and ANQGSEA.

This chain joins TRBV5-1 and TRBJ2-1; TRBD1 aligns across 8 bases. J lost 5 bases, V lost 3 bases, and 7 bases had no gene match. Germline assignment: CDR1 SGHRS and CDR2 YFSETQ. This CDR3 is 15 amino acids long. The CDR3: CASSSGQGPDNEQFF. The CDR3 DNA reads as TGCGCCAGCAGCTCCGGACAGGGCCCCGACAATGAGCAGTTCTTC.